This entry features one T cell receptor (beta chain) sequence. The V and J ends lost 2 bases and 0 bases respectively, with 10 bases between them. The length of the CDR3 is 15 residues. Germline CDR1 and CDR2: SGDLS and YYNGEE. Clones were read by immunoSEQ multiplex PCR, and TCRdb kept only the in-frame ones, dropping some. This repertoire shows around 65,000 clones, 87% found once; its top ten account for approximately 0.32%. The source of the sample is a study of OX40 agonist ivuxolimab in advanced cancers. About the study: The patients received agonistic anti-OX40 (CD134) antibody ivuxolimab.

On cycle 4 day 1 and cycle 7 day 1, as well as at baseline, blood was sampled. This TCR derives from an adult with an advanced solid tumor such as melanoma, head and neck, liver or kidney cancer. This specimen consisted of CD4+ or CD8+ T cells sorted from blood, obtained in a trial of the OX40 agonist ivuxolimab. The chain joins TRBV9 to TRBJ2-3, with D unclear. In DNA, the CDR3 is TGTGCCAGCAGCGTCCTGACTTCTAGCACAGATACGCAGTATTTT. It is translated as CASSVLTSSTDTQYF.